This TCR beta chain was found in a study of cytomegalovirus exposure and HLA in healthy donors. Study findings and constraints: Researchers catalogued roughly 170 TCR beta chains as cytomegalovirus-associated.

Only in-frame clones appear in the TCRdb table, and some are missing; sequencing was by immunoSEQ multiplex PCR. There are about 82,000 clones in the sample; around 92% occur only once, and approximately 0.7% lies in the top ten. Notes on this clone: Its target is not known.

The material sequenced was PBMCs. The clonotype originates from a man aged 18 to 35 in good health and CMV-seronegative.

This CDR3 reads CASSLVGGTGDLYGYTF. In DNA form, the CDR3 reads TGTGCCAGCAGCTTAGTGGGTGGAACAGGGGACCTCTATGGCTACACCTTC. The chain is built from TRBV7-8 and TRBJ1-2; 7 nucleotides agree with TRBD1. The J segment lost 4 bases and the V segment lost 1 base, leaving 12 bases of the junction unmatched. This CDR3 spans 17 amino acids. The germline V gene encodes CDR1 SGHVS and CDR2 FQNEAQ.